The T cell receptor beta chain under discussion was sequenced for a study of T cell responses to AZD1222 COVID-19 vaccine. V was pared by 8 bases and J by 5 bases, with 13 bases between. CDR1 is SEHNR and CDR2 is FQNEAQ in the germline V gene (reference sequence). There are 12 residues in the CDR3. Clones were read by immunoSEQ multiplex PCR, and TCRdb kept only the in-frame ones, dropping some. The sample contains some 150,000 clones, around 90% of which appear only once. This chain connects TRBV7-9 to TRBJ2-7; D possibly uses TRBD1 or TRBD2 (5 bases each). Sequenced here: peripheral blood, sampled 28 days after the second AZD1222 dose. The source of this sequence is an adult who received the AZD1222 COVID-19 vaccine. The CDR3 spells CASEGRIDEQYF. CDR3 DNA sequence: TGTGCCAGCGAGGGGCGCATCGACGAGCAGTACTTC.